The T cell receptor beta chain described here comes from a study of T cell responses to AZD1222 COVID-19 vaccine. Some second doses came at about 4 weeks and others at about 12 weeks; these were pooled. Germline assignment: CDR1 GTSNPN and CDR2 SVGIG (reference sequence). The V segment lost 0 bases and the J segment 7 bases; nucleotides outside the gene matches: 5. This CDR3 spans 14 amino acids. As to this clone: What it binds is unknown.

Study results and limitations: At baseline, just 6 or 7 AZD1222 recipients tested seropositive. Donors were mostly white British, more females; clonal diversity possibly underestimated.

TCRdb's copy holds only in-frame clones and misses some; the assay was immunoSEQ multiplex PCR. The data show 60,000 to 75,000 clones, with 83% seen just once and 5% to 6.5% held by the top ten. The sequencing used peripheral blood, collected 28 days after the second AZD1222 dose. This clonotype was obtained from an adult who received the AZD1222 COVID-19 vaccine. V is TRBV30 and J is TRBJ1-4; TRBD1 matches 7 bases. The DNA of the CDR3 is TGTGCCTGGAGTGTAACAGGGGTTGGTGAAAAACTGTTTTTT. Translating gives CAWSVTGVGEKLFF.